This T cell receptor beta chain was found in a study of OX40 agonist ivuxolimab in advanced cancers. Across the whole study: Head and neck, renal cell, melanoma or hepatocellular carcinoma were the cancers that dose-escalation patients had. Two cutaneous melanoma patients and one hepatocellular carcinoma patient, three in all, had partial responses. Broader study findings: The CD4+ and CD8+ T cells in the blood had expanded clonally by week 6 at 0.1 to 3.0 mg/kg.

Trimming removed 6 bases from V and 11 bases from J, with 16 bases in between. The CDR3 sequence is 12 residues long. The germline gives CDR1 MNHGY, CDR2 SVAAGI. On this clone: Its antigen is unidentified.

Produced via immunoSEQ multiplex PCR; TCRdb's table is partial and in-frame only. The sample records 60,000 or so clones, 85% to 90% being singletons. The sequence was collected from an adult with an advanced solid tumor such as melanoma, head and neck, liver or kidney cancer. The sample consisted of CD4+ or CD8+ T cells sorted from blood, taken in a trial of the OX40 agonist ivuxolimab. This chain connects TRBV6-9 to TRBJ1-2, with D possibly matching TRBD1 (5 bases). The CDR3 DNA reads as TGTGCCAGCAGGCCCCAGGGAGGGGAGTACACCTTC. Translation gives CASRPQGGEYTF.